The 6 T cell receptor beta chains presented below share a single source sample, sequenced in a study of beta chain features in type 1 diabetes. The whole isolated RNA underwent reverse transcription, so sequencing captured expressed TCRB transcripts. Clones were read by immunoSEQ multiplex PCR, and TCRdb kept only the in-frame ones, dropping some. Here the sample spans approximately 600,000 clones, around 12% being singletons. Regarding the study as a whole: Moderate but significant shortening of TCRB CDR3s was recorded in all four CD4+ subsets from Type 1 diabetes patients.

Their specific antigens are unknown. The sequenced material came from naive CD4+ T cells from blood. The receptors were gathered from a man younger than 45 with type 1 diabetes.

The chain joins TRBV7-3 to TRBJ2-2; 10 bases map to TRBD2. V trimming: 5 bases; J trimming: 2 bases; junction bases outside the gene matches: 8. This CDR3 is built from 17 residues. Germline V gives CDR1 SGHTA, CDR2 FQGTGA. The CDR3 DNA reads TGTGCCAGCAGCCCATATAGCGGGGGGCCCAACACCGGGGAGCTGTTTTTT. Translating it yields CASSPYSGGPNTGELFF.

This clone was observed a few times. The chain recombines TRBV5-4 with TRBJ2-7; D perhaps matches TRBD1 (6 bases). The CDR3 runs to 15 residues. Trimming stripped 1 base from V and 5 bases from J, with 16 bases between. CDR1 and CDR2 (germline): SGHNT, YYREEE (reference sequence). For the CDR3, the DNA is TGTGCCAGCAGCTTGTCCGGACAGAGTACCGACGAGCAGTACTTC. Amino acids: CASSLSGQSTDEQYF. Full variable domain (outside the CDR3, taken from reference TRBV5-4 and TRBJ2-7): ETGVTQSPTHLIKTRGQQVTLRCSSQSGHNTVSWYQQALGQGPQFIFQYYREEENGRGNFPPRFSGLQFPNYSSELNVNALELDDSALYLCASSLSGQSTDEQYFGPGTRLTVT.

V usage is TRBV10-3 and J usage is TRBJ1-5, with 7 bases aligning to TRBD1. The CDR3 loop spans 13 amino acids. J lost 5 bases, V lost 4 bases, and 2 bases had no gene match. The germline V gene has CDR1 ENHRY and CDR2 SYGVKD. Here the CDR3 reads CAISVDRDQPQHF. CDR3 bases: TGTGCCATCAGTGTCGACAGGGATCAGCCCCAGCATTTT.

About this clone: The same CDR3 arises from other DNA sequences in this sample as well. The rearrangement uses TRBV5-1 and TRBJ1-2, with D perhaps matching TRBD1 (6 bases). Trimming shortened V by 2 bases and J by 0 bases, and 8 bases separated the two germline ends. CDR1 is SGHRS, CDR2 YFSETQ, per germline. This CDR3 has 14 residues. The CDR3 coding sequence is TGCGCCAGCAGCTTAGAGGGGGCTAACTATGGCTACACCTTC. Its protein is CASSLEGANYGYTF.

CDR3 amino acids: CASSSPTSGNTIYF. CDR3 in DNA: TGTGCCAGCAGCTCCCCGACCTCTGGAAACACCATATATTTT. The genes are TRBV9 and TRBJ1-3; D not certain. Trimming pared 4 bases from V and 0 bases from J, leaving 8 bases between. CDR1 is SGDLS and CDR2 is YYNGEE in the germline V gene. The CDR3 extends over 14 amino acids. Combining the CDR3 with reference TRBV9 and TRBJ1-3 gives the whole variable domain DSGVTQTPKHLITATGQRVTLRCSPRSGDLSVYWYQQSLDQGLQFLIQYYNGEERAKGNILERFSAQQFPDLHSELNLSSLELGDSALYFCASSSPTSGNTIYFGEGSWLTVV.

About this clone: Additional DNA sequences in this sample encode the identical CDR3. The V and J genes are TRBV7-2 and TRBJ2-1; 13 positions match TRBD2. Germline assignment: CDR1 SGHTA and CDR2 FQGNSA. This CDR3 is built from 15 residues. The trim removed 1 base at V and 6 bases at J, leaving 0 bases unmatched. This CDR3 is CASSLGTSGGNEQFF. In DNA form, the CDR3 reads TGTGCCAGCAGCTTAGGGACTAGCGGGGGCAATGAGCAGTTCTTC.